One and the same sample provided the 14 T cell receptor beta chains below, sequenced in a study of T-cell memory formation after mild COVID-19. TCRdb redid the calling of the 5' RACE reads with MiXCR, one entry per CDR3 protein. Here the sample spans 300,000 to 400,000 distinct CDR3 sequences, 28% being singletons. Sample: PBMCs or a T cell subset sorted from them (not recorded which). The receptor set was obtained from an adult woman who had mild COVID-19 (a few samples of this study predate the infection). Cell type and time point are not known.

The chain combines TRBV29-1 with TRBJ2-5, with 9 bases aligning to TRBD2. The V and J ends lost 4 bases and 5 bases, in that order; junction bases with no gene match: 8. The CDR3 consists of 14 residues. Looked up from germline, CDR1 is SQVTM and CDR2 is ANQGSEA. The CDR3 loop is CSVGVGLAAETQYF. CDR3 nucleotide sequence: TGCAGCGTTGGGGTGGGACTAGCTGCGGAGACCCAGTACTTC. Variable domain in full (rest from reference TRBV29-1 and TRBJ2-5): SAVISQKPSRDICQRGTSLTIQCQVDSQVTMMFWYRQQPGQSLTLIATANQGSEATYESGFVIDKFPISRPNLTFSTLTVSNMSPEDSSIYLCSVGVGLAAETQYFGPGTRLLVL.

The chain employs TRBV9 and TRBJ2-7; TRBD2 matches 11 bases. Trimming took 2 bases from V and 3 from J; bases not matched to a gene: 1. CDR3 size: 14 residues. Germline V gene data show CDR1 as SGDLS and CDR2 as YYNGEE. CDR3 sequence: CASSVGLADYEQYF. In DNA, the CDR3 is TGTGCCAGCAGCGTGGGACTAGCGGACTACGAGCAGTACTTC.

This chain connects TRBV7-9 to TRBJ2-3, with 13 bases that match TRBD2. V was pared by 5 bases and J by 5 bases, with 10 bases of the junction left unmatched. The CDR3 length is 17 residues. Germline V gene data show CDR1 as SEHNR and CDR2 as FQNEAQ (reference sequence). The CDR3 spells CASSPKGTSGVGDTQYF. CDR3 in DNA: TGTGCCAGCAGCCCCAAGGGGACTAGCGGGGTTGGAGATACGCAGTATTTT. Using reference TRBV7-9 and TRBJ2-3 for the parts outside the CDR3, the full variable domain is DTGVSQNPRHKITKRGQNVTFRCDPISEHNRLYWYRQTLGQGPEFLTYFQNEAQLEKSRLLSDRFSAERPKGSFSTLEIQRTEQGDSAMYLCASSPKGTSGVGDTQYFGPGTRLTVL.

The chain carries TRBV20-1 and TRBJ2-7, with 10 bases that match TRBD2. Germline CDR1 and CDR2: DFQATT and SNEGSKA (reference sequence). This CDR3 contains 13 residues. V lost 6 bases, J lost 10 bases, and 12 bases stayed unmatched. CDR3 DNA sequence: TGCAGTGCGGGCGTCCAGCGGGAGGGAAGTCAGTACTTC. Translating it yields CSAGVQREGSQYF.

This clonotype was seen a handful of times. This rearrangement joins TRBV5-1 to TRBJ2-2, with 10 bases matching TRBD2. V shed 4 bases and J 4 bases; nucleotides not matched to a gene: 7. This CDR3 is built from 16 residues. CDR1 is SGHRS and CDR2 is YFSETQ in the germline V gene. CDR3 protein: CASSLPSGGGTGELFF. The CDR3 DNA reads TGCGCCAGCAGCCTTCCTAGCGGGGGCGGCACCGGGGAGCTGTTTTTT.

In nucleotides, the CDR3 is TGTGCCAGCAGCTGGGGGCAGGGACTGTTGGAGCAGTACTTC. The encoded protein is CASSWGQGLLEQYF. The chain recombines TRBV7-9 with TRBJ2-7; D is perhaps TRBD1 or TRBD2 (6 bases each). There are 14 residues in the CDR3. CDR1 and CDR2 (germline): SEHNR, FQNEAQ (reference sequence). The V end lost 4 bases, the J end lost 7 bases, and 17 bases lay between the germline ends.

The chain links TRBV7-2 to TRBJ1-4; 10 bases fit TRBD1. The V gene end was trimmed by 4 bases and the J gene end by 5 bases; junction bases not matched to a gene: 4. The CDR3 loop spans 15 amino acids. Germline V CDR1 and CDR2: SGHTA, FQGNSA. CDR3 DNA: TGTGCCAGCAGCTCGAGGACAGGGGGAAATGAAAAACTGTTTTTT. This encodes CASSSRTGGNEKLFF. The whole variable domain, remainder taken from reference TRBV7-2 and TRBJ1-4, is GAGVSQSPSNKVTEKGKDVELRCDPISGHTALYWYRQSLGQGLEFLIYFQGNSAPDKSGLPSDRFSAERTGGSVSTLTIQRTQQEDSAVYLCASSSRTGGNEKLFFGSGTQLSVL.

The chain carries TRBV7-9 and TRBJ2-1, with D uncertain. Germline values: CDR1 SEHNR, CDR2 FQNEAQ (reference sequence). This CDR3 region has 14 residues. Trimming cost V 3 bases and J 5 bases, with 11 bases left between them. The CDR3 coding sequence is TGTGCCAGCAGCTTGAATACACAGAACAATGAGCAGTTCTTC. Translated, it gives CASSLNTQNNEQFF.

This clonotype was found a few times. The chain has TRBV20-1 and TRBJ1-3; D unresolved. Germline V gives CDR1 DFQATT, CDR2 SNEGSKA (reference sequence). The CDR3 runs to 13 residues. V was cut by 5 bases and J by 1 base, with 9 bases left in between. In nucleotides, the CDR3 is TGCAGTGCTCAACAGCCGTCTGGAAACACCATATATTTT. It codes for CSAQQPSGNTIYF.

There are many counts of this clonotype. The chain is built from TRBV5-1 and TRBJ2-5; the D is unclear. Trimming took 0 bases from V and 2 from J, leaving 8 bases between them. The CDR3 consists of 14 residues. Germline CDR1 reads SGHRS; CDR2 reads YFSETQ. CDR3 nucleotides: TGCGCCAGCAGCTTGGGCCAGCGTCAAGAGACCCAGTACTTC. Its protein product is CASSLGQRQETQYF.

This clonotype was seen a handful of times. This chain links TRBV20-1 with TRBJ2-7; a weak D match, TRBD1 (6 bases). V gave up 7 bases and J gave up 3 bases, with 19 bases separating them. CDR3 length equals 14 residues. From germline, CDR1 is DFQATT and CDR2 SNEGSKA (reference sequence). CDR3 bases: TGCAGTGTCTCCCGAGGGGACAATCACTACGAGCAGTACTTC. As protein: CSVSRGDNHYEQYF.

The chain links TRBV6-5 to TRBJ2-3, with a tentative D call TRBD1 (5 bases). Germline V gives CDR1 MNHEY, CDR2 SVGAGI. V was clipped by 6 bases and J by 1 base, with 17 bases between them. This CDR3 is 16 amino acids long. CDR3 in DNA: TGTGCCAGCAGCTATCCTCCTGGGGCAGGCACAGATACGCAGTATTTT. The encoded protein is CASSYPPGAGTDTQYF.

This clonotype has just a few counts. The rearrangement uses TRBV7-2 and TRBJ2-5; 8 positions agree with TRBD2. The CDR3 sequence is 16 residues long. V shed 4 bases and J 4 bases; nucleotides not matched to a gene: 11. The germline V gene encodes CDR1 SGHTA and CDR2 FQGNSA. The DNA for the CDR3 is TGTGCCAGCAGCTGGGGGGTTTTAGCGGGAACAGAGACCCAGTACTTC. Translated: CASSWGVLAGTETQYF.

The genes are TRBV15 and TRBJ2-7; TRBD1 matches at 7 bases. CDR1 is LNHNV and CDR2 is YYDKDF in the germline V gene (reference sequence). The junction had 12 bases not matched to a gene; V was cut back by 3 bases and J by 1 base. This CDR3 is 17 amino acids long. CDR3 in amino acids: CATSSPGTDERSYEQYF. CDR3 nucleotide sequence: TGTGCCACCAGCAGTCCCGGGACAGACGAACGTTCCTACGAGCAGTACTTC.